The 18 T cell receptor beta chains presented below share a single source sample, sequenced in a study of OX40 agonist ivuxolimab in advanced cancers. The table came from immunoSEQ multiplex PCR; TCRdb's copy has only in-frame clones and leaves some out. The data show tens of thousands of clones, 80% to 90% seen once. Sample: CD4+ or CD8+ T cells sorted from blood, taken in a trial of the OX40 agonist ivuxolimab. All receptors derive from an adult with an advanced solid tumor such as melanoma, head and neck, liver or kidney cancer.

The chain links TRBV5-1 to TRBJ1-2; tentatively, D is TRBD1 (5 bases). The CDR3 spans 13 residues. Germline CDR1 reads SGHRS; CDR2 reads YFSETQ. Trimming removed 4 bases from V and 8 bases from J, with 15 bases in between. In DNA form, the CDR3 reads TGCGCCAGCAGCGACACGGGGGTTAGCGGCTACACCTTC. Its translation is CASSDTGVSGYTF.

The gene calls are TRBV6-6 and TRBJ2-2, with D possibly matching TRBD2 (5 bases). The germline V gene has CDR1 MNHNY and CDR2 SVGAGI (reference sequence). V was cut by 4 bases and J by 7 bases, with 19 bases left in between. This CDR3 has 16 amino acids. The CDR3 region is CASSFPRARAGGELFF. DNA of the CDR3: TGTGCCAGCAGTTTCCCAAGGGCCCGTGCGGGCGGGGAGCTGTTTTTT.

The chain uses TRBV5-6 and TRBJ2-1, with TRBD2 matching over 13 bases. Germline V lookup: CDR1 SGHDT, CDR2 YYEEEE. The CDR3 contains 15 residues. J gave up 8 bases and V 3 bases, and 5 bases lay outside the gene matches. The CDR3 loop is CASSSLAGGPDEQFF. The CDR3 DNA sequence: TGTGCCAGCAGCTCACTAGCGGGGGGGCCGGATGAGCAGTTCTTC.

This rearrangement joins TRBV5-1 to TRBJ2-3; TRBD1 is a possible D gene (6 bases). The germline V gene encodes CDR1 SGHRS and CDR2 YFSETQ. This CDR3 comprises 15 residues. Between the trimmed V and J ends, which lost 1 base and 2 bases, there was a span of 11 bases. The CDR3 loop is CASSLLQGFTDTQYF. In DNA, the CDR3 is TGCGCCAGCAGCTTGCTACAGGGATTCACAGATACGCAGTATTTT. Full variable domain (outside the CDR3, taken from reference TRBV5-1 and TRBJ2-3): KAGVTQTPRYLIKTRGQQVTLSCSPISGHRSVSWYQQTPGQGLQFLFEYFSETQRNKGNFPGRFSGRQFSNSRSEMNVSTLELGDSALYLCASSLLQGFTDTQYFGPGTRLTVL.

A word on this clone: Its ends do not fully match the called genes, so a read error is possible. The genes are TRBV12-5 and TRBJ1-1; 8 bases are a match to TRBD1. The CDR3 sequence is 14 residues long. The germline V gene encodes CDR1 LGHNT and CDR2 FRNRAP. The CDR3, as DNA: TGTGCTGGTGGTGGAACAGGGGGAGAAACTGAAGCTTTCTTT. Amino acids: CAGGGTGGETEAFF.

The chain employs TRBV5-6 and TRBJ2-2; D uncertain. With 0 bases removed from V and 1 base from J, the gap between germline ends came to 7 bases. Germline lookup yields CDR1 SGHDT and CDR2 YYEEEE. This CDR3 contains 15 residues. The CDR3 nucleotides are TGTGCCAGCAGCTTGGCCCCCCAGAACACCGGGGAGCTGTTTTTT. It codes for CASSLAPQNTGELFF. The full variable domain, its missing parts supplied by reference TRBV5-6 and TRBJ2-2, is DAGVTQSPTHLIKTRGQQVTLRCSPKSGHDTVSWYQQALGQGPQFIFQYYEEEERQRGNFPDRFSGHQFPNYSSELNVNALLLGDSALYLCASSLAPQNTGELFFGEGSRLTVL.

DNA for the CDR3: TGTGCCAGCAGCACGGACGAGAACACCGGGGAGCTGTTTTTT. This sequence encodes CASSTDENTGELFF. V gene TRBV28 combines with J gene TRBJ2-2; D is unclear. The germline V gene encodes CDR1 MDHEN and CDR2 SYDVKM. The CDR3 sequence is 14 residues long. Deletions cut 6 bases from V and 1 base from J, with 9 bases between.

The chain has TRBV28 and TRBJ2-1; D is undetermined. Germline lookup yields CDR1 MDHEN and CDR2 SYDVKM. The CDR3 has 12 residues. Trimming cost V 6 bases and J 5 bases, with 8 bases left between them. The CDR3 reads CASRSPNNEQFF. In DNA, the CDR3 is TGTGCCAGCAGATCACCCAACAATGAGCAGTTCTTC. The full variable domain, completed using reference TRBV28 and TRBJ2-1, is DVKVTQSSRYLVKRTGEKVFLECVQDMDHENMFWYRQDPGLGLRLIYFSYDVKMKEKGDIPEGYSVSREKKERFSLILESASTNQTSMYLCASRSPNNEQFFGPGTRLTVL.

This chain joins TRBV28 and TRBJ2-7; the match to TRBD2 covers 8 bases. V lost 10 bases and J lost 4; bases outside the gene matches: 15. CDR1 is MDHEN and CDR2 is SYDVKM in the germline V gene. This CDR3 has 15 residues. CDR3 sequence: CATSRTGGNRYEQYF. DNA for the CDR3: TGTGCCACCTCAAGAACGGGGGGGAATCGGTACGAGCAGTACTTC.

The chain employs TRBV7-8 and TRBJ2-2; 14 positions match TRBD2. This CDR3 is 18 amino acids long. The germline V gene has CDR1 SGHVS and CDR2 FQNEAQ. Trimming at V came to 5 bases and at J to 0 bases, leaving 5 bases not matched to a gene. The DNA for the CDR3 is TGTGCCAGCAGCCTGGGACTAGCGGGGGCTCCGAACACCGGGGAGCTGTTTTTT. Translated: CASSLGLAGAPNTGELFF.

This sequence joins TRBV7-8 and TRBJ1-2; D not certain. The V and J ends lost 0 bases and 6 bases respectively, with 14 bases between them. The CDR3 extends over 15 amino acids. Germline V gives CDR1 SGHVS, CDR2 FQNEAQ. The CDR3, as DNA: TGTGCCAGCAGCTTAGCCCGGACGTGGGGAGATGGCTACACCTTC. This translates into CASSLARTWGDGYTF.

The CDR3 nucleotides read TGTGCCAGCAGCCCGCCGGGCTCCAAAAACATTCAGTACTTC. Amino acids: CASSPPGSKNIQYF. The chain carries TRBV5-4 and TRBJ2-4; the D is unclear. With 4 bases removed from V and 2 bases from J, the gap between germline ends came to 10 bases. Germline V gives CDR1 SGHNT, CDR2 YYREEE (reference sequence). The CDR3 extends over 14 amino acids.

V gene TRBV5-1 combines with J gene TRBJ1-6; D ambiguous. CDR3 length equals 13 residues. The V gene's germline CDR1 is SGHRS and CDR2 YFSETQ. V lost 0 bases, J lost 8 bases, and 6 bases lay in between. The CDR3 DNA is TGCGCCAGCAGCTTGGCTAGGGATTCACCCCTCCACTTT. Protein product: CASSLARDSPLHF.

This CDR3 is CASSKEVGELFF. Here the CDR3 DNA reads TGTGCCAGCAGCAAGGAGGTCGGGGAGCTGTTTTTT. The chain combines TRBV7-2 with TRBJ2-2; D possibly corresponds to TRBD2 (5 bases). The CDR3 covers 12 residues. V was shortened by 5 bases and J by 7 bases, with 8 bases between the two germline ends. The germline V gene encodes CDR1 SGHTA and CDR2 FQGNSA.

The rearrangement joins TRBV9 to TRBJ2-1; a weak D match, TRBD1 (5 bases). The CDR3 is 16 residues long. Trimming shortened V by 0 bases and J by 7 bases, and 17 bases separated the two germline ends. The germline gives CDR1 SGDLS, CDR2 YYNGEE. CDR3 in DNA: TGTGCCAGCAGCGTAGAACTTCGCCAAGGGGCGAATGAGCAGTTCTTC. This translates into CASSVELRQGANEQFF.

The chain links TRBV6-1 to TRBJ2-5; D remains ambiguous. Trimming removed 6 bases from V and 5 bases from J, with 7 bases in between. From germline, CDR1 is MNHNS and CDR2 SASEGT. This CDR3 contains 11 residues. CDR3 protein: CASRMWETQYF. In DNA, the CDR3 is TGTGCCAGCAGGATGTGGGAGACCCAGTACTTC.

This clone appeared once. The CDR3 sequence: CASSMPRGVNTGELFF. The CDR3 DNA reads as TGTGCCAGTAGTATGCCCAGGGGTGTGAACACCGGGGAGCTGTTTTTT. This rearrangement joins TRBV19 to TRBJ2-2; TRBD1 is a possible D gene (6 bases). V lost 3 bases, J lost 1 base, and 12 bases lay in between. Germline CDR1 reads LNHDA; CDR2 reads SQIVND (reference sequence). The CDR3 is 16 residues long.

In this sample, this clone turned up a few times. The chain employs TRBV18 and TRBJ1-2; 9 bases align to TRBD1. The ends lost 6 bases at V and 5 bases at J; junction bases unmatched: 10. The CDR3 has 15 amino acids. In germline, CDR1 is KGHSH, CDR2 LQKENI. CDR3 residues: CASSPGTGTSYGYTF. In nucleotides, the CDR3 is TGTGCCAGCTCCCCCGGGACAGGGACCTCATATGGCTACACCTTC. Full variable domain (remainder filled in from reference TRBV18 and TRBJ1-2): NAGVMQNPRHLVRRRGQEARLRCSPMKGHSHVYWYRQLPEEGLKFMVYLQKENIIDESGMPKERFSAEFPKEGPSILRIQQVVRGDSAAYFCASSPGTGTSYGYTFGSGTRLTVV.